This T cell receptor beta chain was recorded in a study of blood T cell repertoires in COVID-19. The germline CDR1 and CDR2 sequences are MNHNY and SVGAGI (reference sequence). There are 13 residues in the CDR3. J gave up 2 bases and V 6 bases, and 0 bases lay outside the gene matches. Source study methods: Amplified reference gene primers provided the basis for estimating nucleated cell counts. Repertoires were generated with immunoSEQ multiplex PCR, while TCRdb's copy carries only in-frame clones and drops some. V, J and clone size reflect that table, while D and trimming were determined from the DNA. The data show fewer than 250,000 clones, roughly nine tenths seen once.

The specimen sequenced was peripheral blood. V and J are TRBV6-6 and TRBJ2-7, with TRBD2 matching 11 bases. The origin of this receptor is a man between 65 and 85 years old with acute or convalescent COVID-19. For the CDR3, the DNA is TGTGCCAGCAGGACTAGCGGGACCTACGAGCAGTACTTC. Residues: CASRTSGTYEQYF.